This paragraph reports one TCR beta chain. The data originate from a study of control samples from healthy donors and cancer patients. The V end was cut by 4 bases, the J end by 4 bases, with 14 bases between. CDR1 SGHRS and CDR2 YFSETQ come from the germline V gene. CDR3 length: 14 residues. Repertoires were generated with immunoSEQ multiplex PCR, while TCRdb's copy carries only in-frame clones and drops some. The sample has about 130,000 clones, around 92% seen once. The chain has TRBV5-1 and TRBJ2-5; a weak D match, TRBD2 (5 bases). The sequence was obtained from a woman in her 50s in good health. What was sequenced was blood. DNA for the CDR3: TGCGCCAGCAGCCGGATGGACGGAGGAGAGACCCAGTACTTC. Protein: CASSRMDGGETQYF.